Given below is one TCR beta chain in context. Its target is not known. These data are taken from a study of T cell responses to AZD1222 COVID-19 vaccine. Only in-frame clones appear in the TCRdb table, and some are missing; sequencing was by immunoSEQ multiplex PCR. Of fewer than 200,000 clones listed, around 90% are singletons. Study-wide results and limits: Sampled repertoires all dated from after the peak T cell response. Two doses of AZD1222 preceded a rise in Spike-specific TCR breadth and depth.

Second doses were pooled across both intervals (about 4 or about 12 weeks). The source is an adult who received the AZD1222 COVID-19 vaccine. The sequencing used peripheral blood, collected 28 days after the second AZD1222 dose.

The CDR3: CASSIRQGANTGELFF. CDR3 DNA: TGTGCCAGTAGTATCAGACAGGGGGCGAACACCGGGGAGCTGTTTTTT. The V and J genes are TRBV19 and TRBJ2-2; TRBD1 matches 9 bases. The CDR3 sequence is 16 residues long. The trim removed 3 bases at V and 0 bases at J, leaving 2 bases unmatched. In germline, CDR1 is LNHDA, CDR2 SQIVND (reference sequence).